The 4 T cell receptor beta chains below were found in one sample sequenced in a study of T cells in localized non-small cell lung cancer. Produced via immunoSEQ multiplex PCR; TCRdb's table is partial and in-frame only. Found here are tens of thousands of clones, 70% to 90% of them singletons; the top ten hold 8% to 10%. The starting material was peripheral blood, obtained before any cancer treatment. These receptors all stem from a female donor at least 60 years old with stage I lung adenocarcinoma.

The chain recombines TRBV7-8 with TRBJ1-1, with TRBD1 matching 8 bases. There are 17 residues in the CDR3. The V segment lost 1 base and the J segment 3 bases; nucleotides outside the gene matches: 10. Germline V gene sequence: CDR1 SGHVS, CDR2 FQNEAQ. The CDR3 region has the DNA TGTGCCAGCAGCTTAGGTAGCGGACAGGGATGGTACACTGAAGCTTTCTTT. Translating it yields CASSLGSGQGWYTEAFF.

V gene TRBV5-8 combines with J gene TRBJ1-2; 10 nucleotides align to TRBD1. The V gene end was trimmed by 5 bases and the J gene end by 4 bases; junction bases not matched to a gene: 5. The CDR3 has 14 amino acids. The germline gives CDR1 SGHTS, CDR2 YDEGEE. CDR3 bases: TGTGCCAGCAGTCAGGACAGGGGGTTCTATGGCTACACCTTC. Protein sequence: CASSQDRGFYGYTF.

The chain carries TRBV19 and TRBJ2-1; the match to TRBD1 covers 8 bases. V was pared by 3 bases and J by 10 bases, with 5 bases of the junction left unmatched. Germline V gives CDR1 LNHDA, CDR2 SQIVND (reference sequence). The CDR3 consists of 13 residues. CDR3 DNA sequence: TGTGCCAGTAGTATGGTCTCAGGGGGCGAGCAGTTCTTC. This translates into CASSMVSGGEQFF.

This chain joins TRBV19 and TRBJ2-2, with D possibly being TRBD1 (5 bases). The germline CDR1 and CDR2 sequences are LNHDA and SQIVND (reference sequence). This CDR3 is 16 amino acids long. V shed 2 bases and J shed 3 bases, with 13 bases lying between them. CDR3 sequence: CASSIMGRGHTGELFF. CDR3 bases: TGTGCCAGTAGTATAATGGGTAGGGGCCACACCGGGGAGCTGTTTTTT.